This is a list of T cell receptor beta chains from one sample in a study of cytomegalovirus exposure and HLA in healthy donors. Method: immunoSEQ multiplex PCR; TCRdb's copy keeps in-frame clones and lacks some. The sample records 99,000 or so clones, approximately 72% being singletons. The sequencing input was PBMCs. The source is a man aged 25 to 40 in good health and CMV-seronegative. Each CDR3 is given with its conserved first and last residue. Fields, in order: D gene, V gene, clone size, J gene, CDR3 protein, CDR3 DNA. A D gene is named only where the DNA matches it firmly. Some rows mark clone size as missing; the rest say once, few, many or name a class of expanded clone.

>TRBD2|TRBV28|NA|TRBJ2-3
CASSLSSLGTSGSNTQYF
TGTGCCAGCAGTTTATCATCTCTCGGGACTAGCGGGAGCAATACGCAGTATTTT
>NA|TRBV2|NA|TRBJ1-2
CASSEPGTWRIYGYTF
TGTGCCAGCAGTGAGCCCGGGACTTGGCGTATCTATGGCTACACCTTC
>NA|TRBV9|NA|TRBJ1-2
CASSVSGESYGYTF
TGTGCCAGCAGCGTTTCAGGGGAGAGCTATGGCTACACCTTC
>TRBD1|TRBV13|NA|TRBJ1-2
CASSSQGSYGYTF
TGTGCCAGCAGCTCACAGGGGAGCTATGGCTACACCTTC
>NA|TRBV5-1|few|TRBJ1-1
CASSLDREGTEAFF
TGCGCCAGCAGCTTGGACAGGGAGGGCACTGAAGCTTTCTTT
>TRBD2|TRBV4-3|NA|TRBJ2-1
CASSRENLAVSSYNEQFF
TGCGCCAGCAGCCGAGAAAACCTAGCGGTAAGCTCCTACAATGAGCAGTTCTTC
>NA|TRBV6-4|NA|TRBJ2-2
CASSSSRGRTGELFF
TGTGCCAGCAGTTCCTCCAGAGGTCGCACCGGGGAGCTGTTTTTT
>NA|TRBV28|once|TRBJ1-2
CASSLYRQFNYGYTF
TGTGCCAGCAGTTTATATCGACAGTTTAACTATGGCTACACCTTC
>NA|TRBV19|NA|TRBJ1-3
CASGTQSSGNTIYF
TGTGCCAGTGGAACACAGAGCTCTGGAAACACCATATATTTT
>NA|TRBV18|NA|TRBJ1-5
CASSPLDSQPQHF
TGTGCCAGCTCACCACTGGACAGTCAGCCCCAGCATTTT
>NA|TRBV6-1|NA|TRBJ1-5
CASSDGAVHSNQPQHF
TGTGCCAGCAGTGATGGGGCAGTACATAGCAATCAGCCCCAGCATTTT
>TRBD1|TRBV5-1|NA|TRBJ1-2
CASSSSGGDGYTF
TGCGCCAGCAGCTCCTCAGGGGGCGATGGCTACACCTTC
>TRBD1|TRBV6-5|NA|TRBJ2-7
CASTRDRGGYEQYF
TGTGCCAGCACCCGGGACAGGGGGGGATACGAGCAGTACTTC
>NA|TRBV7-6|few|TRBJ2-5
CASSLVSEETQYF
TGTGCCAGCAGCTTAGTATCGGAAGAGACCCAGTACTTC
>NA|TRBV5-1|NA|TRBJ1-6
CASSLGGVSPLHF
TGCGCCAGCAGCTTGGGGGGGGTTTCACCCCTCCACTTT
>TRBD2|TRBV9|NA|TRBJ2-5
CASSVGIGTSGQETQYF
TGTGCCAGCAGCGTAGGGATCGGGACTAGCGGTCAAGAGACCCAGTACTTC
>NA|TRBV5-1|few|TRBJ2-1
CASSPGVLYNEQFF
TGCGCCAGCAGCCCGGGGGTGCTATACAATGAGCAGTTCTTC
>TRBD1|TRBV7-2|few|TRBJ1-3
CASSLTGAPGNTIYF
TGTGCCAGCAGCTTAACAGGGGCTCCGGGAAACACCATATATTTT
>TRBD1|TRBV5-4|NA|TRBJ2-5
CASSLKPAGGSETQYF
TGTGCCAGCAGCTTGAAACCGGCAGGGGGCAGCGAGACCCAGTACTTC
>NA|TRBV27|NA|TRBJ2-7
CASSLAGLYEQYF
TGTGCCAGCAGTTTAGCGGGACTCTACGAGCAGTACTTC
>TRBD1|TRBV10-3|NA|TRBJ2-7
CAISRDSPLSDEQYF
TGTGCCATCAGCAGGGACAGCCCCCTCTCCGACGAGCAGTACTTC
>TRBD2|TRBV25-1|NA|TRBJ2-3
CASSEGLAGEHTDTQYF
TGTGCCAGCAGTGAAGGACTAGCGGGAGAGCACACAGATACGCAGTATTTT
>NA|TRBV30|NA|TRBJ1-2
CAWSAGTEFYGYTF
TGTGCCTGGAGTGCCGGGACTGAATTCTATGGCTACACCTTC
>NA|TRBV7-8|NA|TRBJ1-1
CASSFGQLNTEAFF
TGTGCCAGCAGCTTCGGACAGCTGAACACTGAAGCTTTCTTT
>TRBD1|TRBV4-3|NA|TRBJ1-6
CASSPGGTGHDNSPLHF
TGCGCCAGCAGCCCCGGAGGGACAGGGCACGATAATTCACCCCTCCACTTT
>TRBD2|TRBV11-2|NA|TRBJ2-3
CASSLDAWGGLNTQYF
TGTGCCAGCAGCTTAGACGCCTGGGGGGGACTTAATACGCAGTATTTT
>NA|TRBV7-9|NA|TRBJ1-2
CASSLVDSLLNYGYTF
TGTGCCAGCAGCTTAGTAGACTCCCTCCTTAACTATGGCTACACCTTC
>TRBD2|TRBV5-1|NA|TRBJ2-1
CASRSSGRVTDEQFF
TGCGCCAGCAGGAGTAGCGGGAGGGTGACCGATGAGCAGTTCTTC
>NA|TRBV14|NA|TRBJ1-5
CASSQAGNQPQHF
TGTGCCAGCAGCCAAGCAGGCAATCAGCCCCAGCATTTT
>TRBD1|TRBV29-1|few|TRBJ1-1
CSWGQGNTEAFF
TGCAGCTGGGGACAGGGGAACACTGAAGCTTTCTTT
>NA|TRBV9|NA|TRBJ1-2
CASSVTATDTYGYTF
TGTGCCAGCAGCGTCACCGCCACAGACACCTATGGCTACACCTTC
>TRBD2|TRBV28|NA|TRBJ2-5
CASSLWASGQETQYF
TGTGCCAGCAGTTTATGGGCTAGCGGACAAGAGACCCAGTACTTC
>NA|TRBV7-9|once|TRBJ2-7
CASSFRETNEQYF
TGTGCCAGCAGCTTCAGGGAAACTAACGAGCAGTACTTC
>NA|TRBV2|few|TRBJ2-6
CASSDRRTASGANVLTF
TGTGCCAGCTCGGACAGACGAACTGCCTCTGGGGCCAACGTCCTGACTTTC
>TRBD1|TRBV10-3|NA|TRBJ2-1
CAISGPSQGVQFF
TGTGCCATCAGTGGGCCCTCACAGGGGGTTCAGTTCTTC
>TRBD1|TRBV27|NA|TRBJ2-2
CASSQDRGNTGELFF
TGTGCCAGCAGTCAAGACAGGGGGAACACCGGGGAGCTGTTTTTT
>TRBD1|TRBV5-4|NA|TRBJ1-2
CASSPRGQGVNYGYTF
TGTGCCAGCAGCCCACGGGGACAGGGTGTTAACTATGGCTACACCTTC
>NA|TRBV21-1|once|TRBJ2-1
CASRVVAVYNEQFF
TGTGCCAGCAGGGTGGTAGCGGTATACAATGAGCAGTTCTTC
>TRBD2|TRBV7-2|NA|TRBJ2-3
CASSLVASGAADTQYF
TGTGCCAGCAGCTTAGTAGCTAGCGGGGCAGCAGATACGCAGTATTTT
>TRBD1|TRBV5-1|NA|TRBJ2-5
CASLFGTGSYQETQYF
TGCGCCAGCCTCTTCGGGACAGGGTCCTACCAAGAGACCCAGTACTTC